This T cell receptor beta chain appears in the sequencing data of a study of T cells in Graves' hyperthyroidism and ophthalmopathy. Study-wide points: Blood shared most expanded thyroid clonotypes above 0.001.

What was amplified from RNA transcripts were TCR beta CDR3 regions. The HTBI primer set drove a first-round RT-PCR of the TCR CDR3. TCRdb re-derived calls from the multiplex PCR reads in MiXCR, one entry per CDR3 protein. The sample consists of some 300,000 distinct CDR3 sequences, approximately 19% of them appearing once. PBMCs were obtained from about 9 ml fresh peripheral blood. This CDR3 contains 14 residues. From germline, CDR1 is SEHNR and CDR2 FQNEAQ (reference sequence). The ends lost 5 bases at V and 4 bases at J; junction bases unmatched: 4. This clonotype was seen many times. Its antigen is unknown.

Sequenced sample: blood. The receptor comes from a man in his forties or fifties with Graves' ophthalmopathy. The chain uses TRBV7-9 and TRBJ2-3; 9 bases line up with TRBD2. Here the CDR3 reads CASSNIAGADTQYF. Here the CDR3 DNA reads TGTGCCAGCAGCAATATAGCGGGAGCAGATACGCAGTATTTT.